Shown below are 5 T cell receptor beta chains from a single sample sequenced in a study of beta chain features in type 1 diabetes (dated by TCRdb to between 2018 and 2020). Points the paper makes about the study in general: In all four CD4+ subsets, TCRB CDR3 length was moderately but significantly shorter in type 1 diabetes patients.

Library creation used the immunoSEQ multiplex PCR assay. The entire amount of isolated RNA was reverse transcribed using the High Capacity cDNA Reverse Transcription Kit, so the sequenced TCRB transcripts were expressed ones. Held by TCRdb, this immuneACCESS table contains in-frame sequences only and omits some clones. Under half of the omission traces to an unresolved V gene where checked; the cause of the rest is unknown. In this sample the table shows around 140,000 clones, around 8.8% of which occur a single time. The top ten hold 0.75% of the sample. Their cognate antigens are unknown. Sequencing was performed on central memory CD4+ T cells from blood. Receptors were obtained from a man aged 25 to 45 with type 1 diabetes.

In this sample, this clone turned up a few times. The V and J genes are TRBV29-1 and TRBJ2-1; D possibly corresponds to TRBD2 (5 bases). The CDR3 sequence is 12 residues long. CDR1 SQVTM and CDR2 ANQGSEA come from the germline V gene. Trimming took 6 bases from V and 4 from J, leaving 10 bases between them. The CDR3 bases are TGCAGCGTCGGGGTCTTGTACAATGAGCAGTTCTTC. Protein: CSVGVLYNEQFF.

This chain links TRBV6-5 with TRBJ1-2, with 7 bases matching TRBD1. V lost 6 bases and J lost 6; bases outside the gene matches: 7. Per the germline V gene, CDR1 is MNHEY and CDR2 is SVGAGI. CDR3 length: 13 residues. Written as DNA, the CDR3 is TGTGCCAGCAGCCGACAGGGTGGGGATGGCTACACCTTC. Translation gives CASSRQGGDGYTF.

This clone appeared once. The chain carries TRBV7-2 and TRBJ2-1; 8 nucleotides line up with TRBD2. The CDR3 sequence is 12 residues long. After removal of 5 bases from V and 9 bases from J, the junction contained 3 bases not matched to a gene. CDR1 SGHTA and CDR2 FQGNSA come from the germline V gene. CDR3 in amino acids: CASSARGGEQFF. CDR3 nucleotide sequence: TGTGCCAGCAGCGCCCGGGGGGGTGAGCAGTTCTTC.

The chain joins TRBV7-3 to TRBJ1-6; D call uncertain. CDR1 and CDR2 from the germline V gene are SGHTA and FQGTGA. Trimming removed 4 bases from V and 10 bases from J, with 20 bases in between. CDR3 size: 16 residues. The CDR3 spells CASSSMEPGSGSPLHF. The CDR3, as DNA: TGTGCCAGCAGCTCGATGGAACCGGGATCAGGCTCACCCCTCCACTTT.

This clone was recorded at least ten times. The chain recombines TRBV12-5 with TRBJ1-4; D remains ambiguous. CDR3 length: 14 residues. Germline CDR1 reads LGHNT; CDR2 reads FRNRAP. Trimming took off 1 base at V and 5 bases at J, with 8 bases between the two ends. The CDR3 loop reads CASGLGQLNEKLFF. For the CDR3, the DNA is TGTGCTAGTGGTTTGGGACAACTGAATGAAAAACTGTTTTTT.